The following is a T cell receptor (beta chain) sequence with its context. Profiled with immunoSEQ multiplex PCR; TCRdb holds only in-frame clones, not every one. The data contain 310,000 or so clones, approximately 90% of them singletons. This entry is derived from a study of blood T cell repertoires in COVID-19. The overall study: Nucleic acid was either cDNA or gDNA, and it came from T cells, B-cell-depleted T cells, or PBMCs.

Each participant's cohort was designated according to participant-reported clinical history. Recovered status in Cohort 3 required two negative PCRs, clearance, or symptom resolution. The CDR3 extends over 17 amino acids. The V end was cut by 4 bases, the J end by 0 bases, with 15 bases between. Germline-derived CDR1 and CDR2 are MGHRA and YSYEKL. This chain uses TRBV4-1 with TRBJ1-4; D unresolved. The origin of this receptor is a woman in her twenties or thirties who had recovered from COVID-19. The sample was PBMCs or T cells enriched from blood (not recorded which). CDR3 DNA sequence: TGCGCCAGCAGCCCCCTCGCGGCGGGTGCAACTAATGAAAAACTGTTTTTT. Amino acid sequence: CASSPLAAGATNEKLFF.